The entry below gives a single T cell receptor (beta chain) sequence along with its context. These data come from a study of blood T cell repertoires in COVID-19. Participants reported their clinical history, and cohort assignment relied on those reports. The authors' processing: The authors estimated nucleated cell counts from reference gene primer amplification. Only in-frame clones appear in the TCRdb table, and some are missing; sequencing was by immunoSEQ multiplex PCR. V and J calls plus clone size are reproduced from that table; the DNA served to infer D and trimming. The sample includes roughly 140,000 clones, 87% of them seen just once. The V gene's germline CDR1 is MGHDK and CDR2 SYGVNS. Trimming stripped 3 bases from V and 8 bases from J, with 14 bases between. The CDR3 sequence is 14 residues long.

The clonotype comes from a man in his sixties who had recovered from COVID-19. This rearrangement joins TRBV25-1 to TRBJ2-1; D unresolved. Sequenced material: PBMCs or T cells enriched from blood (not recorded which). The CDR3 region has the DNA TGTGCCAGCAGTGACTACACAGCTTACGATGAGCAGTTCTTC. Residues: CASSDYTAYDEQFF.